This TCR beta chain was found in a study of CD8+ T cells in alopecia areata. The treatment was: oral pan-JAK inhibitor, 5-10 mg twice daily. As part of sample collection, lesional scalp punch biopsies and peripheral blood were taken from alopecia areata patients. Study results and caveats: In lesional scalp, particularly from alopecia totalis/universalis, clonality was higher than in normal scalp. Normal skin's resident alphabeta T cells are also sequenced in scalp samples.

The sequencing template was cDNA reverse transcribed from extracted RNA. Profiled with immunoSEQ multiplex PCR; TCRdb holds only in-frame clones, not every one. The sample lists about 70,000 clones, 29% occurring once. This clone has just a few counts. Its target is not known. The V and J ends lost 4 bases and 2 bases respectively, with 11 bases between them. This CDR3 spans 13 amino acids. CDR1 and CDR2 (germline): SQVTM, ANQGSEA. The receptor comes from a human donor with alopecia areata. Sequenced material: CD8+ T cells sorted from blood, taken at week 4, from a patient treated with tofacitinib. The V call is TRBV29-1, the J call TRBJ1-2, with no clear D. This CDR3 reads CSVVFTGNYGYTF. CDR3 sequence (DNA): TGCAGCGTTGTGTTTACGGGGAACTATGGCTACACCTTC.